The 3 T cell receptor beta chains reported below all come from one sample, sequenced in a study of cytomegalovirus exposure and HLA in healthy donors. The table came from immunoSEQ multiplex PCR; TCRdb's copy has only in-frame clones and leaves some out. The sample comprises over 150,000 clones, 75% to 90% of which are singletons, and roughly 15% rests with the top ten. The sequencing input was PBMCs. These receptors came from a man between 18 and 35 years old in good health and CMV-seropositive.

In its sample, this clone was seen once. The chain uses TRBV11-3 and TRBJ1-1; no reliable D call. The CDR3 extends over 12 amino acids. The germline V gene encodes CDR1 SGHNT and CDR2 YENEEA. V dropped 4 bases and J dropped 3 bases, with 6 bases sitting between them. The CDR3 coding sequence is TGTGCCAGCAGCTGGGCCGACACTGAAGCTTTCTTT. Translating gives CASSWADTEAFF. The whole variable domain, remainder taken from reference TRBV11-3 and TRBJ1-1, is EAGVVQSPRYKIIEKKQPVAFWCNPISGHNTLYWYLQNLGQGPELLIRYENEEAVDDSQLPKDRFSAERLKGVDSTLKIQPAELGDSAVYLCASSWADTEAFFGQGTRLTVV.

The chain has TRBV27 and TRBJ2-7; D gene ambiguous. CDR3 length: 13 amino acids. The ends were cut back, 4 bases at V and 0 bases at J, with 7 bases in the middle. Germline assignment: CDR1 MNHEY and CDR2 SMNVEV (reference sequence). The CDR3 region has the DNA TGTGCCAGCAGTTCTGGCCCCTCCTACGAGCAGTACTTC. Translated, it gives CASSSGPSYEQYF.

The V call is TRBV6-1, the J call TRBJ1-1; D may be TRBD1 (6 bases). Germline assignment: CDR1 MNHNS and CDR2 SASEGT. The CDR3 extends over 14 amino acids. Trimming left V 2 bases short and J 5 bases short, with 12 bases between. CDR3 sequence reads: CASSESGGWTEAFF. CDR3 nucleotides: TGTGCCAGCAGTGAATCGGGGGGCTGGACTGAAGCTTTCTTT.